This is a list of T cell receptor beta chains from one sample in a study of control samples from healthy donors and cancer patients. Only in-frame clones appear in the TCRdb table, and some are missing; sequencing was by immunoSEQ multiplex PCR. The sample has some 210,000 clones; around 93% are singletons. Material for sequencing was blood. These receptors were taken from a man aged 30 to 45 in good health. Both conserved end residues are part of each CDR3. Each record gives: CDR3 protein, CDR3 DNA, V gene, D gene, clone size, J gene. A D gene is named only where the DNA matches it firmly. Expanded clones are given a class, and other clones once, few, many or no size at all.

CDR3 protein: CASSLDRTLNTEAFF; CDR3 DNA: TGTGCCAGCAGTTTGGACCGCACTCTGAACACTGAAGCTTTCTTT; V gene: TRBV6-5; D gene: NA; clone size: NA; J gene: TRBJ1-1
CDR3 protein: CASSQGARTSGRTDTQYF; CDR3 DNA: TGCGCCAGCAGCCAAGGAGCCCGGACTAGCGGGCGCACAGATACGCAGTATTTT; V gene: TRBV4-1; D gene: TRBD2; clone size: once; J gene: TRBJ2-3
CDR3 protein: CASRRQGASYGYTF; CDR3 DNA: TGTGCCAGCAGAAGACAGGGGGCGAGCTATGGCTACACCTTC; V gene: TRBV27; D gene: TRBD1; clone size: NA; J gene: TRBJ1-2
CDR3 protein: CASSSTGTAYGYTF; CDR3 DNA: TGTGCCAGCAGCTCAACCGGGACAGCATATGGCTACACCTTC; V gene: TRBV7-8; D gene: TRBD1; clone size: NA; J gene: TRBJ1-2
CDR3 protein: CASSLDPGHNFYEQYF; CDR3 DNA: TGTGCCAGCAGCTTGGATCCGGGACACAACTTCTACGAGCAGTACTTC; V gene: TRBV5-6; D gene: NA; clone size: NA; J gene: TRBJ2-7
CDR3 protein: CASSPRTGATYEQYF; CDR3 DNA: TGTGCCAGCAGCCCCAGGACAGGTGCGACCTACGAGCAGTACTTC; V gene: TRBV7-2; D gene: TRBD1; clone size: NA; J gene: TRBJ2-7
CDR3 protein: CAGESGGAGYEQYF; CDR3 DNA: TGTGCCGGAGAAAGCGGGGGGGCCGGATACGAGCAGTACTTC; V gene: TRBV6-5; D gene: TRBD2; clone size: NA; J gene: TRBJ2-7
CDR3 protein: CASRNRGGKKLFF; CDR3 DNA: TGTGCCAGCAGGAATCGGGGCGGAAAAAAACTGTTTTTT; V gene: TRBV2; D gene: NA; clone size: NA; J gene: TRBJ1-4
CDR3 protein: CASSLDFTGDSYEQYF; CDR3 DNA: TGTGCCAGCAGCTTAGATTTTACAGGAGACTCCTACGAGCAGTACTTC; V gene: TRBV7-9; D gene: NA; clone size: NA; J gene: TRBJ2-7
CDR3 protein: CASSGDRARRNTEAFF; CDR3 DNA: TGTGCCAGCAGCGGAGACAGGGCTCGACGGAACACTGAAGCTTTCTTT; V gene: TRBV3-1/TRBV3-2; D gene: TRBD1; clone size: NA; J gene: TRBJ1-1
CDR3 protein: CASSDRGRGTEAFF; CDR3 DNA: TGTGCCAGCAGCGACAGGGGGCGAGGTACTGAAGCTTTCTTT; V gene: TRBV2; D gene: TRBD1; clone size: NA; J gene: TRBJ1-1
CDR3 protein: CASSSTGNYEQYF; CDR3 DNA: TGTGCCAGCAGTTCGACAGGAAACTACGAGCAGTACTTC; V gene: TRBV6-5; D gene: NA; clone size: NA; J gene: TRBJ2-7
CDR3 protein: CASSRGTEDTQYF; CDR3 DNA: TGTGCCAGCTCAAGAGGGACAGAAGATACGCAGTATTTT; V gene: TRBV18; D gene: TRBD1; clone size: NA; J gene: TRBJ2-3
CDR3 protein: CARKARNSPLHF; CDR3 DNA: TGCGCCAGAAAGGCACGTAATTCACCCCTCCACTTT; V gene: TRBV5-1; D gene: NA; clone size: NA; J gene: TRBJ1-6
CDR3 protein: CASSLLMRETQYF; CDR3 DNA: TGCGCCAGCAGCCTCCTGATGCGGGAGACCCAGTACTTC; V gene: TRBV4-1; D gene: NA; clone size: NA; J gene: TRBJ2-5
CDR3 protein: CASSSAGQPRAEAFF; CDR3 DNA: TGTGCCAGCAGCTCGGCAGGACAGCCGAGGGCTGAAGCTTTCTTT; V gene: TRBV7-9; D gene: NA; clone size: NA; J gene: TRBJ1-1
CDR3 protein: CASSWDRGDEQYF; CDR3 DNA: TGTGCCAGCAGCTGGGACAGGGGGGACGAGCAGTACTTC; V gene: TRBV5-6; D gene: TRBD1; clone size: NA; J gene: TRBJ2-7
CDR3 protein: CASSGDENTEAFF; CDR3 DNA: TGTGCCAGCAGTGGAGACGAAAACACTGAAGCTTTCTTT; V gene: TRBV27; D gene: NA; clone size: NA; J gene: TRBJ1-1
CDR3 protein: CASSQAGLNTEAFF; CDR3 DNA: TGTGCCAGCAGCCAGGCGGGCTTGAACACTGAAGCTTTCTTT; V gene: TRBV3-1/TRBV3-2; D gene: NA; clone size: NA; J gene: TRBJ1-1
CDR3 protein: CACGGRPSQGYEQYF; CDR3 DNA: TGTGCCTGTGGGGGACGCCCCTCGCAGGGCTACGAGCAGTACTTC; V gene: TRBV30; D gene: NA; clone size: NA; J gene: TRBJ2-7
CDR3 protein: CASSERTGTDYNEQFF; CDR3 DNA: TGCGCCAGCAGCGAGCGGACAGGGACCGACTACAATGAGCAGTTCTTC; V gene: TRBV5-1; D gene: TRBD1; clone size: NA; J gene: TRBJ2-1
CDR3 protein: CASSRSGTSGGIDTQYF; CDR3 DNA: TGTGCCAGCAGCAGATCAGGGACTAGCGGGGGGATAGATACGCAGTATTTT; V gene: TRBV9; D gene: TRBD2; clone size: NA; J gene: TRBJ2-3
CDR3 protein: CASIERDSRYGYTF; CDR3 DNA: TGTGCCAGCATCGAACGGGACAGTCGATATGGCTACACCTTC; V gene: TRBV6-5; D gene: TRBD1; clone size: once; J gene: TRBJ1-2
CDR3 protein: CASSKITGSTNEKLFF; CDR3 DNA: TGTGCCAGCAGTAAGATAACAGGGTCAACTAATGAAAAACTGTTTTTT; V gene: TRBV6-6; D gene: NA; clone size: few; J gene: TRBJ1-4
CDR3 protein: CASSYLAGGPSSYNEQFF; CDR3 DNA: TGTGCCAGCAGTTACCTAGCGGGGGGGCCAAGCTCCTACAATGAGCAGTTCTTC; V gene: TRBV6-2/TRBV6-3; D gene: TRBD2; clone size: NA; J gene: TRBJ2-1
CDR3 protein: CASRKGGITEAFF; CDR3 DNA: TGTGCCAGCAGGAAAGGGGGCATCACTGAAGCTTTCTTT; V gene: TRBV5-4; D gene: TRBD1; clone size: NA; J gene: TRBJ1-1
CDR3 protein: CASSPGGQANHEQYF; CDR3 DNA: TGTGCCAGCTCACCAGGGGGACAGGCTAACCACGAGCAGTACTTC; V gene: TRBV18; D gene: TRBD1; clone size: NA; J gene: TRBJ2-7
CDR3 protein: CASRDRQSTNTEAFF; CDR3 DNA: TGTGCCAGCCGGGACAGGCAAAGCACCAACACTGAAGCTTTCTTT; V gene: TRBV2; D gene: TRBD1; clone size: NA; J gene: TRBJ1-1
CDR3 protein: CASSLGPGPGEKLFF; CDR3 DNA: TGTGCCAGCAGCTTAGGACCCGGGCCCGGTGAAAAACTGTTTTTT; V gene: TRBV11-2; D gene: NA; clone size: NA; J gene: TRBJ1-4
CDR3 protein: CASRPRGGAYNSPLHF; CDR3 DNA: TGTGCCAGCAGACCAAGGGGGGGTGCCTATAATTCACCCCTCCACTTT; V gene: TRBV2; D gene: NA; clone size: NA; J gene: TRBJ1-6
CDR3 protein: CASSIAGNEAFF; CDR3 DNA: TGTGCCAGTAGTATTGCAGGGAATGAAGCTTTCTTT; V gene: TRBV19; D gene: NA; clone size: once; J gene: TRBJ1-1
CDR3 protein: CASSLTKDGYGYTF; CDR3 DNA: TGTGCCAGCAGCTTAACGAAGGACGGCTATGGCTACACCTTC; V gene: TRBV7-3; D gene: NA; clone size: NA; J gene: TRBJ1-2
CDR3 protein: CASSAHSFGELFF; CDR3 DNA: TGTGCCAGCAGCGCCCATTCGTTCGGGGAGCTGTTTTTT; V gene: TRBV14; D gene: NA; clone size: once; J gene: TRBJ2-2
CDR3 protein: CASSFDRVREKLFF; CDR3 DNA: TGTGCCAGCAGCTTCGACAGGGTTAGGGAAAAACTGTTTTTT; V gene: TRBV5-5; D gene: TRBD1; clone size: NA; J gene: TRBJ1-4
CDR3 protein: CASSRQTGETLFIYNEQFF; CDR3 DNA: TGTGCCAGCAGTAGACAGACAGGGGAGACCTTATTTATCTACAATGAGCAGTTCTTC; V gene: TRBV6-2/TRBV6-3; D gene: TRBD1; clone size: NA; J gene: TRBJ2-1
CDR3 protein: CASSYSDGFHSPLHF; CDR3 DNA: TGTGCCAGCAGTTACTCGGACGGATTTCATTCACCCCTCCACTTT; V gene: TRBV6-5; D gene: NA; clone size: NA; J gene: TRBJ1-6
CDR3 protein: CASSTPGTGHQPQHF; CDR3 DNA: TGTGCCAGCAGCACCCCCGGGACAGGGCACCAGCCCCAGCATTTT; V gene: TRBV7-9; D gene: TRBD1; clone size: NA; J gene: TRBJ1-5
CDR3 protein: CASRDGRGGHYEQYF; CDR3 DNA: TGTGCCAGCCGCGACGGGCGCGGGGGCCACTACGAGCAGTACTTC; V gene: TRBV7-9; D gene: NA; clone size: NA; J gene: TRBJ2-7
CDR3 protein: CASSPELAGADNEQFF; CDR3 DNA: TGTGCCAGCAGCCCAGAACTAGCGGGGGCCGACAATGAGCAGTTCTTC; V gene: TRBV11-2; D gene: TRBD2; clone size: NA; J gene: TRBJ2-1
CDR3 protein: CASKSGGANEQFF; CDR3 DNA: TGTGCCAGCAAGAGCGGGGGGGCAAATGAGCAGTTCTTC; V gene: TRBV7-8; D gene: TRBD2; clone size: NA; J gene: TRBJ2-1
CDR3 protein: CAWTGGSDTIYF; CDR3 DNA: TGTGCCTGGACAGGGGGCTCGGACACCATATATTTT; V gene: TRBV30; D gene: TRBD1; clone size: NA; J gene: TRBJ1-3
CDR3 protein: CASSLTLLIVPIDAILDFYEQYF; CDR3 DNA: TGCGCCAGCAGCTTGACCCTATTGATTGTTCCTATAGATGCAATCTTGGACTTCTACGAGCAGTACTTC; V gene: TRBV5-1; D gene: NA; clone size: NA; J gene: TRBJ2-7